What follows are 32 T cell receptor beta chains derived from one specimen sequenced in a study of cytotoxic CD8 clonotypes in ibrutinib-treated CLL. Sequencing used immunoSEQ multiplex PCR; TCRdb keeps in-frame clones, though not all of them. The sample holds about 29,000 clones, about 70% seen once. Here the sequenced sample was PBMCs, taken after 36 months of ibrutinib treatment. These receptors all come from a human donor with chronic lymphocytic leukemia.

This clone has a handful of counts. CDR3: CASTIIGRGDTQYF. The CDR3 nucleotides are TGTGCCAGCACCATTATTGGCCGGGGAGATACGCAGTATTTT. The chain combines TRBV5-4 with TRBJ2-3; perhaps TRBD2 as D (5 bases). Germline CDR1 reads SGHNT; CDR2 reads YYREEE (reference sequence). CDR3 length: 14 amino acids. V was shortened by 6 bases and J by 5 bases, with 16 bases between the two germline ends. Combining the CDR3 with reference TRBV5-4 and TRBJ2-3 gives the whole variable domain ETGVTQSPTHLIKTRGQQVTLRCSSQSGHNTVSWYQQALGQGPQFIFQYYREEENGRGNFPPRFSGLQFPNYSSELNVNALELDDSALYLCASTIIGRGDTQYFGPGTRLTVL.

Here the CDR3 reads CASGPGLAGAQAETQYF. DNA of the CDR3: TGTGCTAGTGGCCCGGGACTAGCGGGTGCCCAAGCGGAGACCCAGTACTTC. V gene TRBV12-5 combines with J gene TRBJ2-5, with 12 bases matching TRBD2. The CDR3 consists of 17 residues. V was clipped by 6 bases and J by 5 bases; unmatched bases: 13. Germline-derived CDR1 and CDR2 are LGHNT and FRNRAP.

V and J are TRBV10-3 and TRBJ2-7; D ambiguous. Germline CDR1 is ENHRY and CDR2 is SYGVKD. Trimming took off 0 bases at V and 8 bases at J, with 11 bases between the two ends. The CDR3 has 13 residues. The CDR3 reads CAISESAASKQYF. The CDR3 region has the DNA TGTGCCATCAGTGAGTCTGCCGCCTCCAAGCAGTACTTC.

Details on this clone: Its ends do not fully match the called genes, so a read error is possible. The J gene is TRBJ1-1, the V gene TRBV11-2; D is perhaps TRBD1 (5 bases). CDR3 length equals 15 residues. Germline values: CDR1 SGHAT, CDR2 FQNNGV. The CDR3 loop is CASSQDSGGYTEAFF. In DNA form, the CDR3 reads TGCGCCAGCAGCCAAGATTCGGGGGGGTACACTGAAGCTTTCTTT.

This chain joins TRBV29-1 and TRBJ1-2, with 9 bases identical to TRBD1. The CDR3 is 13 amino acids. In germline, CDR1 is SQVTM, CDR2 ANQGSEA. V lost 6 bases, J lost 8 bases, and 10 bases stayed unmatched. CDR3 sequence: CSVGTGNVGGYTF. In nucleotides, the CDR3 is TGCAGCGTAGGGACAGGGAATGTTGGGGGCTACACCTTC.

This chain connects TRBV13 to TRBJ1-6; maybe TRBD1 (5 bases). The CDR3 has 16 amino acids. The germline V gene encodes CDR1 PRHDT and CDR2 FYEKMQ (reference sequence). Between the trimmed V and J ends, which lost 8 bases and 0 bases, there was a span of 14 bases. The CDR3, as DNA: TGTGCCAGCCGCGGGGGGGGAAGCTCCTATAATTCACCCCTCCACTTT. Protein: CASRGGGSSYNSPLHF.

This clone was detected only a few times. The rearrangement links TRBV7-9 to TRBJ2-7; possibly TRBD2 for D (6 bases). Trimming removed 5 bases from V and 3 bases from J, with 14 bases in between. This CDR3 has 14 amino acids. CDR1 is SEHNR and CDR2 is FQNEAQ in the germline V gene (reference sequence). In DNA, the CDR3 is TGTGCCAGCAGCCCGGAGGAGGGGAACTACGAGCAGTACTTC. Amino acids: CASSPEEGNYEQYF.

This chain's CDR3 is CASSTPRRTGELFF. The CDR3, as DNA: TGTGCCAGCAGCACACCCAGAAGAACCGGGGAGCTGTTTTTT. This chain joins TRBV11-2 and TRBJ2-2; D not resolved. This CDR3 region has 14 residues. Germline V gene data show CDR1 as SGHAT and CDR2 as FQNNGV. V was cut by 5 bases and J by 5 bases, with 12 bases left in between.

This rearrangement joins TRBV7-9 to TRBJ1-1; D remains ambiguous. Germline V lookup: CDR1 SEHNR, CDR2 FQNEAQ (reference sequence). Trimming took off 4 bases at V and 0 bases at J, with 12 bases between the two ends. This CDR3 has 15 residues. CDR3 sequence reads: CASSSYNKMNTEAFF. The DNA for the CDR3 is TGTGCCAGCAGCTCTTATAACAAGATGAACACTGAAGCTTTCTTT.

The V gene is TRBV6-5, the J gene TRBJ2-7, with TRBD1 as a possible D gene (6 bases). The CDR3 totals 15 residues. From germline, CDR1 is MNHEY and CDR2 SVGAGI. Trimming took 6 bases from V and 2 from J, leaving 17 bases between them. The CDR3 here is CASRAQQGIAYEQYF. The CDR3 DNA sequence: TGTGCCAGCAGAGCTCAACAGGGTATCGCCTACGAGCAGTACTTC.

This chain connects TRBV4-1 to TRBJ2-1; no firm D call. The CDR3 runs 14 residues. CDR1 and CDR2 (germline): MGHRA, YSYEKL. Trimming stripped 0 bases from V and 4 bases from J, with 7 bases between. The CDR3 here is CASSQDTTYNEQFF. DNA of the CDR3: TGCGCCAGCAGCCAAGATACAACGTACAATGAGCAGTTCTTC.

Concerning this clone: An end of the junction does not agree with germline; a read error may underlie this. The J gene is TRBJ2-5, the V gene TRBV13; D is uncertain. Germline V gene data show CDR1 as PRHDT and CDR2 as FYEKMQ (reference sequence). This CDR3 comprises 13 residues. The CDR3 DNA reads as TGTGCCAGCAGCTCCCGTCGCCAAGGGACCCAGTACTTC. Translating it yields CASSSRRQGTQYF.

This sequence joins TRBV14 and TRBJ2-3; 7 bases map to TRBD2. Trimming cost V 3 bases and J 3 bases; bases outside gene matches: 12. Per germline, CDR1 SGHDN and CDR2 FVKESK. The CDR3 loop spans 17 amino acids. The CDR3 here is CASSHRAKRGITDTQYF. The CDR3 bases are TGTGCCAGCAGCCACCGGGCTAAGCGGGGCATAACAGATACGCAGTATTTT. Full variable domain (outside the CDR3, taken from reference TRBV14 and TRBJ2-3): EAGVTQFPSHSVIEKGQTVTLRCDPISGHDNLYWYRRVMGKEIKFLLHFVKESKQDESGMPNNRFLAERTGGTYSTLKVQPAELEDSGVYFCASSHRAKRGITDTQYFGPGTRLTVL.

V and J are TRBV27 and TRBJ2-3, with 8 nucleotides matching TRBD2. V lost 6 bases and J lost 5; bases outside the gene matches: 4. Germline V gene data show CDR1 as MNHEY and CDR2 as SMNVEV (reference sequence). The CDR3 totals 13 residues. The CDR3 protein is CASRFGGGDTQYF. CDR3 DNA sequence: TGTGCCAGCAGGTTCGGGGGGGGAGATACGCAGTATTTT.

The chain is built from TRBV9 and TRBJ2-7; a weak D match, TRBD1 (7 bases). Germline V gene sequence: CDR1 SGDLS, CDR2 YYNGEE. Trimming left V 4 bases short and J 6 bases short, with 20 bases between. This CDR3 is built from 15 residues. The CDR3 DNA reads TGTGCCAGCAGCCCAGGGGGGACTGGCCTCATCGAGCAGTACTTC. Translated, it gives CASSPGGTGLIEQYF.

The V call is TRBV9, the J call TRBJ2-7; D is ambiguous. Germline-derived CDR1 and CDR2 are SGDLS and YYNGEE. The CDR3 is made up of 14 amino acids. V lost 0 bases to trimming and J lost 0 bases, with 7 bases between them. In nucleotides, the CDR3 is TGTGCCAGCAGCGTAGAGGGCAGCTCCTACGAGCAGTACTTC. This codes for CASSVEGSSYEQYF.

The rearrangement links TRBV9 to TRBJ2-2; 7 bases match TRBD2. V dropped 4 bases and J dropped 4; count of bases not matched to a gene: 7. The CDR3 runs 15 residues. CDR1 is SGDLS, CDR2 YYNGEE, per germline. The CDR3 protein is CASSTGGTSTGELFF. For the CDR3, the DNA is TGTGCCAGCAGCACCGGGGGGACGAGCACCGGGGAGCTGTTTTTT.

The V gene is TRBV5-6, the J gene TRBJ1-1, with D unclear. V was cut by 0 bases and J by 8 bases, with 5 bases left in between. CDR1 and CDR2 (germline): SGHDT, YYEEEE. This CDR3 region has 11 residues. In DNA, the CDR3 is TGTGCCAGCAGCTTGGGACAAGAAGCTTTCTTT. The encoded protein is CASSLGQEAFF. The variable domain in full, completed from reference TRBV5-6 and TRBJ1-1, reads DAGVTQSPTHLIKTRGQQVTLRCSPKSGHDTVSWYQQALGQGPQFIFQYYEEEERQRGNFPDRFSGHQFPNYSSELNVNALLLGDSALYLCASSLGQEAFFGQGTRLTVV.

The chain links TRBV29-1 to TRBJ1-1, with TRBD1 matching 7 bases. CDR1 and CDR2 from the germline V gene are SQVTM and ANQGSEA. This CDR3 is built from 13 residues. Trimming removed 6 bases from V and 2 bases from J; junction bases left unmatched: 6. The CDR3 DNA sequence: TGCAGCGTGGCAGACAGGGCAAACACTGAAGCTTTCTTT. This encodes CSVADRANTEAFF.

The chain is built from TRBV7-8 and TRBJ2-5, with 9 nucleotides matching TRBD1. After removal of 5 bases from V and 2 bases from J, the junction contained 12 bases not matched to a gene. Germline V lookup: CDR1 SGHVS, CDR2 FQNEAQ. There are 17 residues in the CDR3. The CDR3 region has the DNA TGTGCCAGCAGCACCCTCCCGGGACAGGGTAGTCAAGAGACCCAGTACTTC. This codes for CASSTLPGQGSQETQYF.

This clone was seen only a few times. This chain joins TRBV27 and TRBJ1-6; D gene uncertain. Germline V gene lookup returns CDR1 MNHEY and CDR2 SMNVEV (reference sequence). The CDR3 has 16 residues. Deletions cut 0 bases from V and 4 bases from J, with 10 bases between. The CDR3 sequence is CASSLSVEAYNSPLHF. The CDR3 region has the DNA TGTGCCAGCAGTTTATCGGTGGAGGCATATAATTCACCCCTCCACTTT.

The genes are TRBV27 and TRBJ2-1; 10 bases map to TRBD2. This CDR3 has 13 amino acids. From germline, CDR1 is MNHEY and CDR2 SMNVEV (reference sequence). The trim removed 5 bases at V and 6 bases at J, leaving 1 base unmatched. CDR3 residues: CASSLAGVNEQFF. CDR3 DNA sequence: TGTGCCAGCAGTCTAGCGGGGGTCAATGAGCAGTTCTTC.

This clone was seen once. V and J are TRBV4-1 and TRBJ2-7; D is undetermined. CDR1 and CDR2 from the germline V gene are MGHRA and YSYEKL. V lost 2 bases, J lost 5 bases, and 7 bases lay in between. This CDR3 has 12 amino acids. CDR3 sequence (DNA): TGCGCCAGCAGCCAACCGCCCCACGAGCAGTACTTC. Translation gives CASSQPPHEQYF.

The rearrangement joins TRBV7-2 to TRBJ2-7, with a tentative D call TRBD2 (5 bases). This CDR3 is built from 17 residues. The germline CDR1 and CDR2 sequences are SGHTA and FQGNSA. Trimming removed 1 base from V and 0 bases from J, with 16 bases in between. The CDR3, as DNA: TGTGCCAGCAGCTTAGTCTCGAGGGTATGGGACTCCTACGAGCAGTACTTC. Protein product: CASSLVSRVWDSYEQYF.

This clone has just a few counts. The chain links TRBV13 to TRBJ2-1; 13 bases fit TRBD2. J gave up 7 bases and V 5 bases, and 8 bases lay outside the gene matches. The germline V gene encodes CDR1 PRHDT and CDR2 FYEKMQ (reference sequence). The CDR3 contains 16 residues. The CDR3 DNA reads as TGTGCCAGCAGCATGACTAGCGGGGGGTTTAGAAATGAGCAGTTCTTC. This gives the protein CASSMTSGGFRNEQFF. Based on the CDR3 plus reference TRBV13 and TRBJ2-1, the full variable domain is AAGVIQSPRHLIKEKRETATLKCYPIPRHDTVYWYQQGPGQDPQFLISFYEKMQSDKGSIPDRFSAQQFSDYHSELNMSSLELGDSALYFCASSMTSGGFRNEQFFGPGTRLTVL.

The V call is TRBV30, the J call TRBJ2-7, with D maybe TRBD2 (5 bases). The germline V gene encodes CDR1 GTSNPN and CDR2 SVGIG (reference sequence). V lost 3 bases, J lost 3 bases, and 12 bases lay in between. The CDR3 has 13 amino acids. CDR3 DNA sequence: TGTGCCTGGAGGCGGGTGCTGAGCTACGAGCAGTACTTC. Translation gives CAWRRVLSYEQYF.

The gene calls are TRBV4-1 and TRBJ2-3, with D possibly being TRBD2 (5 bases). Germline CDR1 is MGHRA and CDR2 is YSYEKL. The CDR3 covers 15 residues. Trimming left V 1 base short and J 1 base short, with 9 bases between. The CDR3 region has the DNA TGCGCCAGCAGCCAAGCGGGGAGAGGCACAGATACGCAGTATTTT. This encodes CASSQAGRGTDTQYF.

The genes are TRBV2 and TRBJ2-1; D possibly matches TRBD1 or TRBD2 (6 bases each). The CDR3 is 14 residues long. The V end lost 7 bases, the J end lost 14 bases, and 24 bases lay between the germline ends. Germline CDR1 SNHLY, CDR2 FYNNEI. CDR3 sequence reads: CASNYQGHFTGEFF. The CDR3 DNA reads as TGTGCCAGCAATTACCAGGGGCACTTTACGGGGGAGTTCTTC.

This clone was observed a handful of times. V is TRBV9 and J is TRBJ1-5; no reliable D call. V was trimmed by 4 bases and J by 6 bases, leaving 26 bases between them. The CDR3 is made up of 18 amino acids. The germline V gene has CDR1 SGDLS and CDR2 YYNGEE. CDR3 protein: CASSQVAVRTPRSQPQHF. The CDR3 DNA follows: TGTGCCAGCAGCCAGGTGGCGGTTCGAACTCCTAGGAGTCAGCCCCAGCATTTT.

This chain uses TRBV6-1 with TRBJ2-7, with D maybe TRBD2 (7 bases). From germline, CDR1 is MNHNS and CDR2 SASEGT. CDR3 length: 13 residues. V was pared by 4 bases and J by 6 bases, with 13 bases between. The CDR3 DNA reads as TGTGCCAGCAGTGCCTCCGGGGGGCGCGAGCAGTACTTC. The encoded protein is CASSASGGREQYF.

The chain recombines TRBV4-1 with TRBJ1-1, with D hard to call. V gave up 2 bases and J gave up 5 bases, with 9 bases separating them. The CDR3 covers 13 residues. The germline V gene has CDR1 MGHRA and CDR2 YSYEKL. This CDR3 reads CASSQTSGTEAFF. CDR3 DNA sequence: TGCGCCAGCAGCCAAACCTCTGGGACTGAAGCTTTCTTT.

The chain couples TRBV7-4 to TRBJ1-2; a weak D match, TRBD1 (5 bases). There are 13 residues in the CDR3. Germline loops: CDR1 SGHVT, CDR2 SQSDAQ. The V end was cut by 3 bases, the J end by 4 bases, with 9 bases between. The DNA of the CDR3 is TGTGCCAGCAGCTTGACGGGGGGCTATGGCTACACCTTC. This gives the protein CASSLTGGYGYTF.